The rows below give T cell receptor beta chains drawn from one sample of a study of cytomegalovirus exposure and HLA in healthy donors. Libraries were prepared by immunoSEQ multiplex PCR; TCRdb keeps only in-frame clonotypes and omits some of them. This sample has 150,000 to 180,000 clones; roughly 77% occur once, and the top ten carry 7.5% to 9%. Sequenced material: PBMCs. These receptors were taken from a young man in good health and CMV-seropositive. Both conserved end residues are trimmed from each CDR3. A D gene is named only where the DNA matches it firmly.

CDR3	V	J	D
ASSYTSGRATDTQY	TRBV2	TRBJ2-3	TRBD2
ASNTQGGTEAF	TRBV11-2	TRBJ1-1	TRBD1
ASSPMIQGRNTIY	TRBV19	TRBJ1-3	.
ASSPFTDTEAF	TRBV7-9	TRBJ1-1	.
ASSGGTRGYEQY	TRBV5-1	TRBJ2-7	TRBD2
ASSSSTGPPHNEQF	TRBV27	TRBJ2-1	TRBD1
ASSLQSNYGYT	TRBV7-8	TRBJ1-2	.
ASSLVGRDGYT	TRBV5-5	TRBJ1-2	.
ASSPTGRADTQY	TRBV19	TRBJ2-3	TRBD1
ASKQGGMNTEAF	TRBV19	TRBJ1-1	.
ASSVGLTDTQY	TRBV5-1	TRBJ2-3	.
ASSDRDISLGELF	TRBV9	TRBJ2-2	.
ASRLGDEQF	TRBV5-1	TRBJ2-1	.
SCRVTGGPGELF	TRBV29-1	TRBJ2-2	TRBD2
ASSQFRTVLRGQY	TRBV23-1	TRBJ2-7	.
AWSVGGGTDTQY	TRBV30	TRBJ2-3	TRBD2
ASSVVGAGLPDEQY	TRBV9	TRBJ2-7	.
ASSFSTGTEAF	TRBV7-9	TRBJ1-1	TRBD1
ASSLRQTQETQY	TRBV27	TRBJ2-5	.
ASSSQGAYEQY	TRBV5-6	TRBJ2-7	TRBD1
ASSPRQSEETQY	TRBV18	TRBJ2-5	.
ASSYGQGANQPQH	TRBV6-5	TRBJ1-5	TRBD1
ASSPSGLAGRAGELF	TRBV7-3	TRBJ2-2	TRBD2
ASSIWTIAHTDTQY	TRBV13	TRBJ2-3	.
SAQGLANSYEQY	TRBV29-1	TRBJ2-7	TRBD2
ASSSHTSTDTQY	TRBV5-1	TRBJ2-3	.
ASSKPRGVWQETQY	TRBV21-1	TRBJ2-5	.
ASSFSPREGTEAF	TRBV27	TRBJ1-1	.
AISEGREGGEQY	TRBV10-3	TRBJ2-7	.
ASSAQGIPQH	TRBV13	TRBJ1-5	.
ASSLTGKQPQH	TRBV14	TRBJ1-5	.
ASSSRGDRVTDTQY	TRBV5-6	TRBJ2-3	TRBD1
ASRSGTGSVGELF	TRBV7-3	TRBJ2-2	TRBD1
ASSASSSGGRNEQF	TRBV9	TRBJ2-1	TRBD2
ASRLTGGMTDTQY	TRBV19	TRBJ2-3	TRBD1
TRRLMYWNEQF	TRBV1	TRBJ2-1	.
AWKPGRGTGELF	TRBV30	TRBJ2-2	.
ASSPSGGSPQETQY	TRBV21-1	TRBJ2-5	.
ASSAQTGGAGGYT	TRBV9	TRBJ1-2	TRBD1
ASRGGNTEAF	TRBV5-1	TRBJ1-1	.
ASSLGILNQPQH	TRBV7-2	TRBJ1-5	.
ASSETGPRQPQH	TRBV2	TRBJ1-5	TRBD1
ASSPPPSTYEQY	TRBV5-5	TRBJ2-7	.
ASSQDIGARGNQPQH	TRBV4-2	TRBJ1-5	.
ASSPRGGQDGYT	TRBV11-2	TRBJ1-2	.
ASSLELEVTEQY	TRBV5-1	TRBJ2-7	.